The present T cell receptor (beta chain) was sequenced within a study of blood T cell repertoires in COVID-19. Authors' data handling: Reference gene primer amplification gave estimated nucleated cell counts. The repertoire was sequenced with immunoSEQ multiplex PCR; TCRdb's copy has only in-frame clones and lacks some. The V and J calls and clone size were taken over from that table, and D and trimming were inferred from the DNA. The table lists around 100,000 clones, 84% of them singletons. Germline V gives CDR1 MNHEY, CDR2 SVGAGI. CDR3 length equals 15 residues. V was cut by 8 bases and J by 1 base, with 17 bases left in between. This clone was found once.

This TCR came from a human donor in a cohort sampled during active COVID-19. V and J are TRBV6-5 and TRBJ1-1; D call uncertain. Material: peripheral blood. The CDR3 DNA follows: TGTGCCAGCCCGAGAGTTGGGAGCGAGAACACTGAAGCTTTCTTT. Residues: CASPRVGSENTEAFF.